This section outlines one T cell receptor (beta chain) sequence together with its context. Its antigen is unknown. The sample holds no much larger clone one base away, and base qualities are not on file. This specimen belongs to a study of shared clonotypes between healthy human individuals (dated by TCRdb to about 2020). About the study as a whole: Three men and a couple of women, aged 18 to 49 years, made up the cohort. For each donor, CD4 naive and CD4 memory were each given three plates, CD8 naive was given two plates, and CD8 memory was given one plate. The study deeply sequenced blood TCR repertoires of five healthy adults to estimate repertoire size and the extent of clonotype sharing between individuals. To increase sequencing depth and limit assay-specific biases, different laboratories used diverse techniques to prepare libraries and sequence TCR repertoires. Each donor's leukapheresis produced roughly between roughly 0.85 and 9 billion PBMCs.

TCR CDR3 regions were amplified from genomic DNA by multiplex PCR using the deep immunoSEQ assay. For each cell subset, the extracted genomic DNA was distributed evenly across all wells of several immunoSEQ 96-well plates, and each plate served as one replicate. Each replicate PCR for sorted subsets received approximately 220 ng genomic DNA, equal to about 29,000 T cell genomes. The purified libraries were quantified using a Qubit 3.0 fluorometer, sized with a Bioanalyzer 2100, and then quantified again using the KAPA Library Quantification kit. Every immunoSEQ 96-well plate was sequenced on a dedicated single-read 150-cycle Illumina NextSeq 550 flow cell. The study's own analysis went as follows. Because only junctional sequences without quality scores were contained in the immunoSEQ output, filtering matching that applied to full-length reads could not be performed. Sequences were annotated with PyIR, a Python wrapper for IgBLAST v1.9, and V/J genes and CDR3 were assigned using IMGT germline references. Reads were removed for weak V/J assignments (E-value above 1e-6), missing CDR3, stop codons, out-of-frame junctions, or ambiguous translated residues. V3J clonotypes were defined by identical inferred V gene, J gene, and CDR3 amino acid sequence. Percentage overlap between repertoires was computed as shared unique clonotypes divided by the size of the smaller repertoire. Repertoire richness was assessed with RTK rarefaction, the Chao1 estimator, and Recon v2.1 estimates of unobserved clonotypes. Generation probabilities were computed with OLGA for all TCRbeta clonotypes obtained by the gDNA method from a handful of donors. TCRdb provides this immuneACCESS table in a form limited to in-frame rearrangements. Some clones are lacking; in checked studies, under half of them reflect an unresolved V gene, and why the rest are absent is not known. The V and J calls and the clone size are those of that table, but D and trimming were determined from the DNA. This sample comprises more than 2 million clones, about 95% of them detected only once. The ten largest clones take up about 1.1% of the sample.

CD8 naive samples consisted of CD45RO-negative cells that were positively selected for CCR7, yielding a CD45RA+CCR7+ population without TemRA cells. Healthy HIV-negative adults with no recently reported acute infections or vaccinations were included as donors. Only Caucasian adults living in Nashville, Tennessee, USA were represented among the donors. Blood was collected by leukapheresis, and PBMCs were isolated by Ficoll-Histopaque density gradient centrifugation and then cryopreserved in liquid nitrogen vapor phase. Analytical flow cytometry was used to check the purity and quantity of each magnetically sorted T cell population. Genomic DNA was isolated from every sorted fraction and measured by UV absorbance on a Nanodrop 2000c. Broader findings and caveats from the paper: Compared with non-shared clonotypes, clonotypes shared by all four sorted-subset donors had higher generation probabilities. Because the study included only a small number of donors, the genetic and exposure-history diversity represented was limited. Sampling was restricted to blood, and TCR repertoires in tissue are likely to differ from TCR repertoires in blood. Rarefaction of sorted-subset datasets indicated incomplete sequencing despite the large sequencing depth. Across a few donors, approximately 4.6% of naive CD4, roughly 3.5% of naive CD8, about 2.3% of memory CD4, and approximately 0.4% of memory CD8 clonotypes were shared. Naive subsets generally had larger estimated clonotype richness than memory subsets. Pairwise subsampling indicated that sequencing depth was expected to affect the degree of clonotype sharing among donors.

For CDR1 and CDR2, the germline V gene lists SGHRS and YFSETQ. The CDR3, cysteine through phenylalanine, is 14 amino acids long. Of all the DNA, just the CDR3 is kept, 42 bases in frame from base 1. At the junction V is shortened by 5 bases and J by 3 bases; bases outside the gene matches: 6. The receptor was derived from a man aged 18 to 30 in good health. Sequenced: naive CD8+ T cells sorted from blood. According to the study, the label for this sample's cell subset or site signals: CD45RA+CCR7+. The rearrangement joined TRBV5-1 to TRBJ2-7; 9 middle bases align to TRBD1. The DNA sequence is TGCGCCAGCAGGATTGGGACAGGGTTCTACGAGCAGTACTTC. Translated, this gives CASRIGTGFYEQYF.